The T cell receptor (beta chain) under discussion was sequenced for a study of T cell repertoires in cytomegalovirus infection. At the level of the study: It can be stated that public TCR beta signatures indicated CMV infection as well as a matching HLA type.

This clonotype was detected only a few times. What it recognizes is unknown. The CDR3 runs to 15 residues. V lost 1 base to trimming and J lost 1 base, with 8 bases between them. Germline CDR1 is SGHDN and CDR2 is FVKESK. TCRdb analysed the reads with MiXCR anew, one entry per CDR3 protein. The repertoire holds hundreds of thousands of distinct CDR3 sequences, with around a sixth as singletons. Study results and limitations: Summed public TCR beta family frequency identified CMV carriers bearing the relevant HLA. Across the ex vivo response, the dominant clonotypes were HLA-C-restricted CMV-specific TCR beta clonotypes.

This chain joins TRBV14 and TRBJ2-1; perhaps TRBD2 as D (6 bases). Input material: PBMCs. This receptor was identified in a human donor in good health (CMV status not recorded). Some clones in this sample may be carry-over from other donors' samples. The CDR3 DNA reads TGTGCCAGCAGCCAAGGCGGGGTGTCCTACAATGAGCAGTTCTTC. Protein: CASSQGGVSYNEQFF.